These 20 T cell receptor beta chains share one sample of origin, sequenced in a study of CD8 T cells in Susac syndrome. Reverse transcription used 0.5 to 1 ug RNA and random hexamers. TCRdb independently ran MiXCR on the immunoSEQ multiplex PCR reads; one entry per CDR3 protein. The repertoire holds around 200,000 distinct CDR3 sequences, with 95% as singletons. The sequenced material came from CD4+ T cells from PBMCs. These receptors were taken from a human donor with multiple sclerosis.

The genes are TRBV20-1 and TRBJ2-3; TRBD2 matches 12 bases. Germline V gene data show CDR1 as DFQATT and CDR2 as SNEGSKA (reference sequence). The CDR3 runs to 16 residues. The ends lost 3 bases at V and 4 bases at J; junction bases unmatched: 8. CDR3 nucleotides: TGCAGTGCTAGGGCCCTGACTAGCGGGGGCCCAGATACGCAGTATTTT. It translates to CSARALTSGGPDTQYF.

The chain uses TRBV10-3 and TRBJ1-1, with 9 nucleotides matching TRBD1. Germline CDR1 ENHRY, CDR2 SYGVKD. V was pared by 6 bases and J by 1 base, with 0 bases of the junction left unmatched. This CDR3 comprises 13 residues. In DNA form, the CDR3 reads TGTGCCATCAGGGGACAGGGGAACACTGAAGCTTTCTTT. It is translated as CAIRGQGNTEAFF.

This clonotype was recorded only once. The rearrangement joins TRBV20-1 to TRBJ2-7; 7 bases are shared with TRBD1. The CDR3 covers 14 residues. Trimming cost V 6 bases and J 2 bases; bases outside gene matches: 10. Germline V gene lookup returns CDR1 DFQATT and CDR2 SNEGSKA (reference sequence). The CDR3 spells CSAKGTEITYEQYF. DNA of the CDR3: TGCAGTGCCAAAGGGACAGAAATTACCTACGAGCAGTACTTC.

V and J are TRBV27 and TRBJ1-2; a weak D match, TRBD1 (5 bases). The CDR3 length is 15 residues. Trimming took off 6 bases at V and 2 bases at J, with 16 bases between the two ends. Looked up from germline, CDR1 is MNHEY and CDR2 is SMNVEV (reference sequence). The CDR3 here is CASRKSGTGNYGYTF. In DNA, the CDR3 is TGTGCCAGCAGGAAGTCCGGGACGGGGAACTATGGCTACACCTTC.

In its sample, this clonotype was seen once. The rearrangement joins TRBV7-9 to TRBJ2-5; D is unresolved. Trimming shortened V by 5 bases and J by 5 bases, and 9 bases separated the two germline ends. The CDR3 contains 12 residues. Germline V CDR1 and CDR2: SEHNR, FQNEAQ (reference sequence). Here the CDR3 reads CASSPTRETQYF. As DNA, the CDR3 is TGTGCCAGCAGCCCCACCAGGGAGACCCAGTACTTC.

The V call is TRBV3-1, the J call TRBJ2-5, with D possibly TRBD1 on 6 matching bases. Germline V CDR1 and CDR2: LGHDT, YNNKEL (reference sequence). V was cut by 4 bases and J by 4 bases, with 16 bases left in between. This CDR3 comprises 15 residues. The CDR3 loop is CASSRVGASGETQYF. As DNA, the CDR3 is TGTGCCAGCAGCCGAGTGGGGGCTTCGGGAGAGACCCAGTACTTC.

The rearrangement links TRBV9 to TRBJ2-2; D call uncertain. Between the trimmed V and J ends, which lost 4 bases and 0 bases, there was a span of 13 bases. This CDR3 spans 16 amino acids. CDR1 is SGDLS and CDR2 is YYNGEE in the germline V gene. CDR3 residues: CASSPRVAANTGELFF. CDR3 sequence (DNA): TGTGCCAGCAGCCCCCGGGTAGCTGCGAACACCGGGGAGCTGTTTTTT.

The chain uses TRBV19 and TRBJ1-2; D not resolved. Germline assignment: CDR1 LNHDA and CDR2 SQIVND (reference sequence). The length of the CDR3 is 13 residues. V lost 5 bases and J lost 0, with 7 bases in between. The CDR3 is CASSLQTNYGYTF. The CDR3 DNA is TGTGCCAGTAGTTTACAGACTAACTATGGCTACACCTTC.

The chain links TRBV5-4 to TRBJ2-1, with D possibly matching TRBD2 (5 bases). The V end was cut by 1 base, the J end by 5 bases, with 13 bases between. CDR3 size: 15 residues. CDR1 and CDR2 (germline): SGHNT, YYREEE (reference sequence). The chain's CDR3 is CASSLRTGKNNEQFF. The DNA of the CDR3 is TGTGCCAGCAGCTTGAGAACGGGAAAAAACAATGAGCAGTTCTTC.

DNA of the CDR3: TGTGCCAGCAGCTCAATCTCGGACACTGAAGCTTTCTTT. Its translation is CASSSISDTEAFF. The chain employs TRBV7-9 and TRBJ1-1; D remains unclear. The CDR3 spans 13 residues. Trimming cost V 4 bases and J 3 bases, with 9 bases left between them. CDR1 SEHNR and CDR2 FQNEAQ come from the germline V gene (reference sequence). Full variable domain (missing parts from reference TRBV7-9 and TRBJ1-1): DTGVSQNPRHKITKRGQNVTFRCDPISEHNRLYWYRQTLGQGPEFLTYFQNEAQLEKSRLLSDRFSAERPKGSFSTLEIQRTEQGDSAMYLCASSSISDTEAFFGQGTRLTVV.

The V and J genes are TRBV5-4 and TRBJ2-3, with D unclear. CDR1 SGHNT and CDR2 YYREEE come from the germline V gene (reference sequence). Trimming stripped 3 bases from V and 3 bases from J, with 8 bases between. The CDR3 has 13 residues. The CDR3 protein is CASSWGRTDTQYF. DNA for the CDR3: TGTGCCAGCAGCTGGGGTCGGACAGATACGCAGTATTTT. The complete variable domain, with remaining parts taken from reference TRBV5-4 and TRBJ2-3, reads ETGVTQSPTHLIKTRGQQVTLRCSSQSGHNTVSWYQQALGQGPQFIFQYYREEENGRGNFPPRFSGLQFPNYSSELNVNALELDDSALYLCASSWGRTDTQYFGPGTRLTVL.

This clonotype has only one observation. This sequence joins TRBV13 and TRBJ1-2; D gene unclear. This CDR3 has 16 amino acids. Germline V gene sequence: CDR1 PRHDT, CDR2 FYEKMQ (reference sequence). Between the trimmed V and J ends, which lost 3 bases and 3 bases, there was a span of 17 bases. The CDR3 loop is CASSLKRLLNHYGYTF. The CDR3 DNA follows: TGTGCCAGCAGCTTGAAGAGACTATTAAACCACTATGGCTACACCTTC.

The V call is TRBV15, the J call TRBJ1-2, with no clear D. V lost 0 bases and J 4 bases, leaving 12 bases between the germline ends. Germline V gene lookup returns CDR1 LNHNV and CDR2 YYDKDF (reference sequence). The CDR3 is made up of 15 amino acids. The DNA for the CDR3 is TGTGCCACCAGCAGAGAAAGGACCTCAGTCTATGGCTACACCTTC. Encoded protein: CATSRERTSVYGYTF. Variable domain in full (rest from reference TRBV15 and TRBJ1-2): DAMVIQNPRYQVTQFGKPVTLSCSQTLNHNVMYWYQQKSSQAPKLLFHYYDKDFNNEADTPDNFQSRRPNTSFCFLDIRSPGLGDTAMYLCATSRERTSVYGYTFGSGTRLTVV.

CDR3: CTSSQDLVGQFF. In nucleotides, the CDR3 is TGCACCAGCAGCCAAGATCTAGTAGGGCAGTTCTTC. The rearrangement joins TRBV1 to TRBJ2-1. TRBV1 is described as a pseudogene. This CDR3 has 12 amino acids.

The rearrangement joins TRBV6-6 to TRBJ2-7, with D hard to call. Trimming removed 2 bases at V and 3 bases at J, with 11 bases between. CDR3 length: 14 amino acids. The germline CDR1 and CDR2 sequences are MNHNY and SVGAGI (reference sequence). Here the CDR3 reads CASSYKAAFYEQYV. CDR3 nucleotide sequence: TGTGCCAGCAGTTACAAGGCAGCGTTCTACGAGCAGTACGTC.

This chain joins TRBV4-1 and TRBJ1-2; D is perhaps TRBD1 (6 bases). CDR3 length equals 13 residues. Germline CDR1 MGHRA, CDR2 YSYEKL. Trimming took 3 bases from V and 8 from J, leaving 13 bases between them. The CDR3: CASSHHREGGYTF. In DNA form, the CDR3 reads TGCGCCAGCAGCCATCACAGGGAAGGGGGCTACACCTTC.

The chain carries TRBV3-1 and TRBJ2-3; TRBD1 aligns across 7 bases. Losses at the gene ends were 9 bases for V and 2 bases for J; bases not matched to a gene: 8. Per the germline V gene, CDR1 is LGHDT and CDR2 is YNNKEL (reference sequence). The CDR3 is made up of 14 amino acids. CDR3 sequence reads: CASAEGALTDTQYF. For the CDR3, the DNA is TGTGCCAGTGCCGAGGGGGCCCTCACAGATACGCAGTATTTT.

The chain couples TRBV29-1 to TRBJ1-4, with 9 nucleotides matching TRBD1. CDR1 is SQVTM and CDR2 is ANQGSEA in the germline V gene. Trimming removed 6 bases from V and 7 bases from J; junction bases left unmatched: 6. This CDR3 spans 13 amino acids. The CDR3 DNA reads TGCAGCGTCGGACAGGGGATGGGTGAAAAACTGTTTTTT. It translates to CSVGQGMGEKLFF.

This rearrangement joins TRBV5-4 to TRBJ1-2; 10 positions agree with TRBD1. The CDR3 has 17 residues. Germline assignment: CDR1 SGHNT and CDR2 YYREEE (reference sequence). The V segment lost 2 bases and the J segment 6 bases; nucleotides outside the gene matches: 13. Here the CDR3 DNA reads TGTGCCAGCAGCTTAAGATTGGGACAGGGGAATAGCAATGGCTACACCTTC. Its protein product is CASSLRLGQGNSNGYTF.

The CDR3 DNA sequence: TGTGCCAGCAGTTTGAAATGGTCCTACAATGAGCAGTTCTTC. Amino acids: CASSLKWSYNEQFF. This chain connects TRBV25-1 to TRBJ2-1; no definite D call. V was clipped by 5 bases and J by 1 base, with 9 bases between them. CDR1 is MGHDK and CDR2 is SYGVNS in the germline V gene. The CDR3 sequence is 14 residues long.